The source of this T cell receptor beta chain is a study of T cell repertoires in cytomegalovirus infection. The CDR3 extends over 16 amino acids. The junction had 12 bases not matched to a gene; V was cut back by 5 bases and J by 4 bases. CDR1 and CDR2 from the germline V gene are MNHEY and SMNVEV (reference sequence). Points on this clonotype: Its antigen is still unknown.

TCRdb re-called the reads through MiXCR, storing one row per CDR3 protein. Among 650,000 to 900,000 distinct CDR3 sequences listed, almost 30% were seen once. The genes are TRBV27 and TRBJ2-7, with TRBD2 matching over 9 bases. This sample comprised cultured CD8+ T cells from PBMCs, obtained from culture after CMV antigen stimulation. The TCR comes from a human donor in good health (CMV status not recorded). Some clones in this sample may be carry-over from other donors' samples. The CDR3, as DNA: TGTGCCAGCAGTCCATCCGGCGGGGGGGGACTATACGAGCAGTACGTC. Protein sequence: CASSPSGGGGLYEQYV.